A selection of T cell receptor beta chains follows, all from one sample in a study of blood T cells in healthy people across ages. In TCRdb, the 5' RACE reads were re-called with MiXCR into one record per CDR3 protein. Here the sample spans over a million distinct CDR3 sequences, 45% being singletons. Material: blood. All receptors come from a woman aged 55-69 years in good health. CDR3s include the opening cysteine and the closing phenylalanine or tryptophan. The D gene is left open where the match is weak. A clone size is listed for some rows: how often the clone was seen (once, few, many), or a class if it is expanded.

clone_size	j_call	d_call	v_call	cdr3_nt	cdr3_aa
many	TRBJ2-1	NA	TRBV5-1	TGCGCCAGCAGCTTGACTTTTGACAATGAGCAGTTCTTC	CASSLTFDNEQFF
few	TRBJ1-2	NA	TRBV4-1	TGCGCCAGCAGCCAGGTCCTACGACAGTCTGATTATGGCTACACCTTC	CASSQVLRQSDYGYTF
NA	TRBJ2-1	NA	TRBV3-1	TGTGCCAGCAGCCACACCTCGGAAGGCGAGCAGTTCTTC	CASSHTSEGEQFF
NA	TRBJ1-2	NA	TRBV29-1	TGCAGCGTTGCCCCGTTACGGCGTCAGATCTATGGCTACACCTTC	CSVAPLRRQIYGYTF
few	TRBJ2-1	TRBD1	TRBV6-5	TGTGCCAGCAGCCCTTACCGACAGGGGGCTAGGGATGAGCAGTTCTTC	CASSPYRQGARDEQFF
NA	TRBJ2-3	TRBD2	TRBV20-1	TGCAGTGCTAGTCCCCTAGCGGGAGGGAAGTACACAGATACGCAGTATTTT	CSASPLAGGKYTDTQYF
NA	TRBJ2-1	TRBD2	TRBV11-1	TGTGCCAGCAGCTTAGGCGGACAGGGGACTAGCGGGATGATCAATGAGCAGTTCTTC	CASSLGGQGTSGMINEQFF
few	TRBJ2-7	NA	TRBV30	TGTGCCTGCGGAGTAGCAGACTACGAGCAGTACTTC	CACGVADYEQYF
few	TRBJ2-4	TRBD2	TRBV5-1	TGCGCCAGCAGCTTGACAGAGTTCGGGACTAGCGGGAGGAGGAAGTACTTC	CASSLTEFGTSGRRKYF
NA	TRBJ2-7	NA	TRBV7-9	TGTGCCAGCAGCACGGACAGACAAGAGCAGTACTTC	CASSTDRQEQYF
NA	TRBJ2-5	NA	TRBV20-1	TGCAGCGCCGGAGTGGGGGTCTCGGGGTTCGGGCAAGAGACCCAGTACTTC	CSAGVGVSGFGQETQYF
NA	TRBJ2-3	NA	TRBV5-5	TGTGCCAGCAGCTCGCTAGGGGTTCTAACAGATACGCAGTATTTT	CASSSLGVLTDTQYF
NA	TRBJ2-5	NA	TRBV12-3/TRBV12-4	TGTGCCAGCAGCCCCAACGGACGGTGGCAAGAGACCCAGTACTTC	CASSPNGRWQETQYF
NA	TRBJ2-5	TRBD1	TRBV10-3	TGTGCCATCAAAGGGGGCAGGATGGAGACCCAGTACTTC	CAIKGGRMETQYF
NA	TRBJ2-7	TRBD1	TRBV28	TGTGCCAGCAGTCGAGGACAGGTCCCCTCCTACGAGCAGTACTTC	CASSRGQVPSYEQYF
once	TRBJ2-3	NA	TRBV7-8	TGCGCCAGCAGCTTAGCGCGGCTCCCAAGGGGTGATACGCAGTATTTT	CASSLARLPRGDTQYF
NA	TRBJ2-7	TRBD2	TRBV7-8	TGTGCCAGCAGCTTAGGGCGGTCTAGCGGAACGAGCTCCTACGAGCAGTACTTC	CASSLGRSSGTSSYEQYF
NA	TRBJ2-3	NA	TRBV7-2	TGTGCCAGCAGCTCAACCTTTCGGGATACGCAGTATTTT	CASSSTFRDTQYF
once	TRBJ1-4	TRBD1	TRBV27	TGTGCCAGCGGGGACAGGGGAGGTTCTAATGAAAAACTGTTTTTT	CASGDRGGSNEKLFF
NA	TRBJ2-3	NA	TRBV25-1	TGTGCCAGCAGTGAAGAGAACAGGGCCCTGCATACAGATACGCAGTATTTT	CASSEENRALHTDTQYF
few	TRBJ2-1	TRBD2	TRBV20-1	TGCAGTGCTAGAGGGTGGATAGCGGGAGGGCTGGGTGAGCAGTTCTTC	CSARGWIAGGLGEQFF
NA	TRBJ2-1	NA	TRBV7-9	TGTGCCAGCAGCCGCCCAACAGGTACCCAAGAGACCCAGTTCTTC	CASSRPTGTQETQFF
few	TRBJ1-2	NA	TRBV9	TGTGCCAGCAGCAGGGACCTCGGGCTCCCCATCTACTATGGCTACACCTTC	CASSRDLGLPIYYGYTF
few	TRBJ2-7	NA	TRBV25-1	TGTGCCAGCAGGGCCCAGGGAACCTACAATGAGCAGTACTTC	CASRAQGTYNEQYF
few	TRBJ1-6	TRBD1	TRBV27	TGTGCCAGCAGCCCAGGGGGCCGAATTCCACCCCTCCACTTT	CASSPGGRIPPLHF
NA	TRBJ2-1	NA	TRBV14	TGTGCCAGCAGCCTCGTACAGTACAATGAGCAGTTCTTC	CASSLVQYNEQFF
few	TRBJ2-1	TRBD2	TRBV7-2	TGTGCCAGCAGGGATGGACTAGCGGACTACAATGAGCAGTTCTTC	CASRDGLADYNEQFF
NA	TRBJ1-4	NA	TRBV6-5	TGTGCCAGCAGTTACGCGGGGAATGAAAAACTGTTTTTT	CASSYAGNEKLFF
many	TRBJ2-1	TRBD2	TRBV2	TGTGCCAGCAGTTCTAGCGGCTACAATGAGCAGTTCTTC	CASSSSGYNEQFF
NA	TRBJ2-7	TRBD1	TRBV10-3	TGTGCCATCAGTGATTACAGGGGAAAAGGGACCTACGAGCAGTACTTC	CAISDYRGKGTYEQYF
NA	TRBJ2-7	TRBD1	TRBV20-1	TGCAGTGCTAGAGAAGGGACAGTTACCTACGAGCAGTACTTC	CSAREGTVTYEQYF
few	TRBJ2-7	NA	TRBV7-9	TGTGCCAGCAGCTTAGCGCTAGGGAACTCCTACGAGCAGTACTTC	CASSLALGNSYEQYF
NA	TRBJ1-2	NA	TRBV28	TGTGCCAGCAGTTTCCGGGGTGAAGGAGGCTACACCTTC	CASSFRGEGGYTF
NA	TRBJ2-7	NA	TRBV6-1	TGTGCCAGCAGTGACAGCCAAGCCTACGAGCAGTACTTC	CASSDSQAYEQYF
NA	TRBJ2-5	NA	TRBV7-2	TGTGCCAGCAGCCTGGACGGGGCCAATGAGCAGTACTTC	CASSLDGANEQYF
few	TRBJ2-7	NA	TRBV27	TGTGCCAGCGGAAACCTGAGGGGGGACGGAGCGTTCGACGAGCAGTACTTC	CASGNLRGDGAFDEQYF
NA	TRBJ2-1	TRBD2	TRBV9	TGTGCCAGCAGCGCGTCCGGGACTAGCGTAAATGAGCAGTTCTTC	CASSASGTSVNEQFF
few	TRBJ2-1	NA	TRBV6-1	TGTGCCAGCAGTCCATCGACTAGATGGGGCGGGTTGGAGCAGTTCTTC	CASSPSTRWGGLEQFF
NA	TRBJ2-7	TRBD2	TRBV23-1	TGCGCCAGCAGTTCCACCCTTTCCCTAGCGGGAGAAAGCTACGAGCAGTACTTC	CASSSTLSLAGESYEQYF
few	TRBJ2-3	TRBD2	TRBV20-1	TGCACTTGGGTGGGGGTAACCACTAGCGGGAGCACAGATACGCAGTATTTT	CTWVGVTTSGSTDTQYF
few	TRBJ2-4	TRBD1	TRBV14	TGTGCCAGCAGCAATGGACAGGGAAACATTCAGTACTTC	CASSNGQGNIQYF
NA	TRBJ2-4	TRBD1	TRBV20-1	TGCAGTGCTAGACCTATTGGGACAGGGGTAGACATTCAGTACTTC	CSARPIGTGVDIQYF
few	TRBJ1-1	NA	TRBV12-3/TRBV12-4	TGTGCCAGCAGTTGGACTGGGGGGAACACTGAAGCTTTCTTT	CASSWTGGNTEAFF
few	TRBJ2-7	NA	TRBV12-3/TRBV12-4	TGTGCCAGCGGAAAGACGGGCAGGGGCCCCTACGAGCAGTACTTC	CASGKTGRGPYEQYF
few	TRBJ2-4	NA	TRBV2	TGTGCCAGCAAGCTGATATCGGGGGTAGCCAAAAACATTCAGTACTTC	CASKLISGVAKNIQYF
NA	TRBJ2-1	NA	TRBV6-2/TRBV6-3	TGTGCCAGCACCCCTAAGGGGCTAGCGAAAAGGGATGAGCAGTTCTTC	CASTPKGLAKRDEQFF
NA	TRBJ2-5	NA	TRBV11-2	TGTGCCAGCAGCTACTTGCTCGGCGGGCAAGAGACCCAGTACTTC	CASSYLLGGQETQYF
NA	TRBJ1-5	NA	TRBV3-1	TGTGCCAGCAGCCAAGATCGAGGGGTCTTTCAGCCCCAGCATTTT	CASSQDRGVFQPQHF
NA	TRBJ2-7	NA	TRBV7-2	TGTGCCAGCAGCAGCCCCGGGACTCCCTACGAGCAGTACTTC	CASSSPGTPYEQYF
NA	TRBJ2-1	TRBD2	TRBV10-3	TGTGCCATCAGCGAAAAGGGACTAGCGTTCAATGAGCAGTTCTTC	CAISEKGLAFNEQFF